Listed below are T cell receptor beta chains from one sample, sequenced in a study of cytomegalovirus exposure and HLA in healthy donors. The repertoire was sequenced with immunoSEQ multiplex PCR; TCRdb's copy has only in-frame clones and lacks some. The sample carries about 120,000 clones, roughly three quarters recorded once. Specimen: PBMCs. All receptors derive from a woman between 18 and 29 years old in good health and CMV-seronegative. Both conserved end residues are trimmed from each CDR3. Fields, in order: V gene, J gene, CDR3 protein.

V: TRBV5-1; J: TRBJ2-3; CDR3: ASSSVGQTTDTQY
V: TRBV7-9; J: TRBJ2-7; CDR3: ASDPGPGGEQY
V: TRBV5-4; J: TRBJ2-2; CDR3: ASSWDGGRGGELF
V: TRBV29-1; J: TRBJ2-4; CDR3: SVVGSGAKNIQY
V: TRBV10-3; J: TRBJ1-2; CDR3: AISDRQIPNYGYT
V: TRBV27; J: TRBJ1-1; CDR3: ASSPSGGENTEAF
V: TRBV5-1; J: TRBJ1-2; CDR3: ASSLGTGGLYGYT
V: TRBV5-1; J: TRBJ1-2; CDR3: ASSLANDRYGYT
V: TRBV7-9; J: TRBJ1-4; CDR3: ASSSRGANEKLF
V: TRBV30; J: TRBJ1-2; CDR3: AWSVRGGADGYT
V: TRBV4-1; J: TRBJ2-7; CDR3: ASSQMGGYEQY
V: TRBV25-1; J: TRBJ2-4; CDR3: ATGTSGGLGIQY
V: TRBV7-2; J: TRBJ2-3; CDR3: ASSLGLETDTQY
V: TRBV5-5; J: TRBJ1-1; CDR3: AVSGTGEWVATEAF
V: TRBV7-9; J: TRBJ1-1; CDR3: ASSEGHEAF
V: TRBV28; J: TRBJ1-1; CDR3: ASGQGRFGAF
V: TRBV7-8; J: TRBJ2-2; CDR3: ASSLAPSAAGELF
V: TRBV19; J: TRBJ1-5; CDR3: ASSPGINQPQH
V: TRBV6-5; J: TRBJ2-7; CDR3: ASSASGSSYEQY
V: TRBV27; J: TRBJ2-1; CDR3: ASSLSVAGSYNEQF
V: TRBV2; J: TRBJ1-1; CDR3: ASRPSTGNTEAF
V: TRBV28; J: TRBJ1-2; CDR3: ASSSPSGSSYGYT
V: TRBV5-1; J: TRBJ2-5; CDR3: ASSQEGRGGTLNQETQY
V: TRBV5-1; J: TRBJ2-1; CDR3: ASVLLAGGGDEQF
V: TRBV30; J: TRBJ1-1; CDR3: AWSGAGNTEAF
V: TRBV10-3; J: TRBJ2-1; CDR3: AISTGLAGGSYNEQF
V: TRBV30; J: TRBJ1-2; CDR3: AWGTGAATNYGYT
V: TRBV9; J: TRBJ2-7; CDR3: ASSVGAAARYEQY
V: TRBV5-1; J: TRBJ2-3; CDR3: ASSRGTTDTQY
V: TRBV5-1; J: TRBJ1-6; CDR3: ASSSRQGAPLH
V: TRBV5-6; J: TRBJ1-1; CDR3: ASSWSRDRDRHTEAF
V: TRBV30; J: TRBJ1-1; CDR3: AWNPGGWEAF
V: TRBV6-1; J: TRBJ2-4; CDR3: ASSDWGKY
V: TRBV6-1; J: TRBJ2-7; CDR3: ASAGGSSYEQY
V: TRBV6-1; J: TRBJ2-1; CDR3: ASIGGASAHLQF
V: TRBV5-4; J: TRBJ1-1; CDR3: ASSLDRGLSTEAF
V: TRBV2; J: TRBJ1-5; CDR3: ASSLWGRNQPQH
V: TRBV25-1; J: TRBJ2-1; CDR3: ASSFTAQGPRVDEQF
V: TRBV7-9; J: TRBJ2-3; CDR3: ASSLATSATPDTQY
V: TRBV10-3; J: TRBJ1-3; CDR3: AISGSGNTIY
V: TRBV30; J: TRBJ1-5; CDR3: AWSVQGGQPQH
V: TRBV2; J: TRBJ1-6; CDR3: ASSAEYNSPLH
V: TRBV2; J: TRBJ1-1; CDR3: ASSPGRGSEAF
V: TRBV7-2; J: TRBJ2-7; CDR3: ASSLVSTGEYEQY
V: TRBV7-9; J: TRBJ2-1; CDR3: ASSLSGGIYNEQF
V: TRBV5-1; J: TRBJ2-5; CDR3: ASSRGGQEETQY